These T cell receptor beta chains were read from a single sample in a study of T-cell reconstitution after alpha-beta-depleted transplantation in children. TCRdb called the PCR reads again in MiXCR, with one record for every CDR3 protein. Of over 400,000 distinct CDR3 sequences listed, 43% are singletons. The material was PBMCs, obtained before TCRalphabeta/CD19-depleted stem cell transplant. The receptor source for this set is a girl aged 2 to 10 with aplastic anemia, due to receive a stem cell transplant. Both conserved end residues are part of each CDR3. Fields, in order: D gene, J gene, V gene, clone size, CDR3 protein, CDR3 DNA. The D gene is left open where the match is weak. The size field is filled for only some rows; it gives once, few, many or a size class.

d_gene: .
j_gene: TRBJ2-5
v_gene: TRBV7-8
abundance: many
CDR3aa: CASSQGTPGPETQYF
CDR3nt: TGTGCCAGCAGCCAAGGGACGCCTGGCCCAGAGACCCAGTACTTC

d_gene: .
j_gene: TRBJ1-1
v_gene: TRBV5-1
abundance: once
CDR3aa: CASSLDGGPAEAFF
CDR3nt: TGCGCCAGCAGCTTGGACGGAGGCCCGGCTGAAGCTTTCTTT

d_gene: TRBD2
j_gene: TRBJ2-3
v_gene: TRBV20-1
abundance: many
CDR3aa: CSAMTSDNTDTQYF
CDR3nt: TGCAGTGCTATGACTAGCGACAACACAGATACGCAGTATTTT

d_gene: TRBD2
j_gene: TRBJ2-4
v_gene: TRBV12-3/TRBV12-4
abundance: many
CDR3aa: CASSNAGTSGRLAKNIQYF
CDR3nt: TGTGCCAGTAGTAATGCGGGGACTAGCGGGAGGCTAGCCAAAAACATTCAGTACTTC

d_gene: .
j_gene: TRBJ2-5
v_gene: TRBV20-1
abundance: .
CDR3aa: CSARPRALRLGETQYF
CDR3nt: TGCAGTGCTAGACCACGGGCACTACGTCTGGGAGAGACCCAGTACTTC

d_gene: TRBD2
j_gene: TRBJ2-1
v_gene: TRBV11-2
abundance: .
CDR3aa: CASSLIAGIYNEQFF
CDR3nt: TGTGCCAGCAGCTTAATAGCGGGAATCTACAATGAGCAGTTCTTC

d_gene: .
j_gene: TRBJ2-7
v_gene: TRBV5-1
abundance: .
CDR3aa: CASRPIGESEQYF
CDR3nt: TGCGCCAGCAGACCCATCGGGGAGTCCGAGCAGTACTTC

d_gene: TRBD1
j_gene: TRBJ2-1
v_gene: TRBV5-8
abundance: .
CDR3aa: CASSIGTGAPDEQFF
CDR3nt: TGTGCCAGCAGCATTGGGACAGGCGCCCCAGATGAGCAGTTCTTC

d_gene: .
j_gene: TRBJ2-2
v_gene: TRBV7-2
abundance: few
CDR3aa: CASSSGRHTGELFF
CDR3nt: TGTGCCAGCAGCTCGGGGCGGCACACCGGGGAGCTGTTTTTT

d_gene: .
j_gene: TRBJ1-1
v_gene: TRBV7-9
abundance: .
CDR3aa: CASTKGGVRAFF
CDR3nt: TGTGCCAGCACCAAGGGGGGCGTAAGGGCTTTCTTT

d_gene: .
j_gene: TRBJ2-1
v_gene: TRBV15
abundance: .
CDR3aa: CATSIADSYNEQFF
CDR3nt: TGTGCCACCAGCATCGCGGACAGCTACAATGAGCAGTTCTTC

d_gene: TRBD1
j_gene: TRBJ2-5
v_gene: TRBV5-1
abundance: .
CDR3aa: CASSYGQGETQYF
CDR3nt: TGCGCCAGCAGCTACGGACAGGGCGAGACCCAGTACTTC

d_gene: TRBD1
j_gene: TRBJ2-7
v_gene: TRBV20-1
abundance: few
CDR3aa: CSMDRGYEQYF
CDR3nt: TGCAGTATGGACAGGGGCTACGAGCAGTACTTC

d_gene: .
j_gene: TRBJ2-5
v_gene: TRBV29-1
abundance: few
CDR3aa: CSVYRARETQYF
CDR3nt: TGCAGCGTTTACAGGGCGCGGGAGACCCAGTACTTC

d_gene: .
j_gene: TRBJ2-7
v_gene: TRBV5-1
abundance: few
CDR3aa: CASSHRAGASSYEQYF
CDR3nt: TGCGCCAGCAGCCACAGAGCCGGGGCGAGCTCCTACGAGCAGTACTTC

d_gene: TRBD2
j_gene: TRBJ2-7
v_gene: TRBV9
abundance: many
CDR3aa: CASSVSWRAGDSYEQYF
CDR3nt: TGTGCCAGCAGCGTAAGTTGGCGAGCGGGAGACTCCTACGAGCAGTACTTC

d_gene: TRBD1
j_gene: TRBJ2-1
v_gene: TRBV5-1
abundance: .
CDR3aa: CASSSTGTGGNEQFF
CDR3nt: TGCGCCAGCAGCTCCACCGGGACAGGGGGCAATGAGCAGTTCTTC

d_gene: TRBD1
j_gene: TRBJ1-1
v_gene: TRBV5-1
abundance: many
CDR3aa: CASKGQRNTEAFF
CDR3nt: TGCGCCAGCAAGGGACAGAGGAACACTGAAGCTTTCTTT

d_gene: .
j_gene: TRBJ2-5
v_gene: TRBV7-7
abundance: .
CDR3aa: CASSLDRGRGTQYF
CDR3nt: TGTGCTAGCAGCTTAGATCGCGGTCGTGGGACCCAGTACTTC

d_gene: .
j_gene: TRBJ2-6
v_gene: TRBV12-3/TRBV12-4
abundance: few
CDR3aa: CASRPDSSGANVLTF
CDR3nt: TGTGCCAGCAGACCAGACAGCTCTGGGGCCAACGTCCTGACTTTC

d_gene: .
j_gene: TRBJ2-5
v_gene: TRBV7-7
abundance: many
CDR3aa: CASSRQPQETQYF
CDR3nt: TGTGCCAGCAGCCGACAGCCCCAAGAGACCCAGTACTTC

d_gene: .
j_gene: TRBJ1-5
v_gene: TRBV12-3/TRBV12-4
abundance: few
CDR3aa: CASSLGVYQPQHF
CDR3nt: TGTGCCAGCAGTTTAGGGGTTTATCAGCCCCAGCATTTT

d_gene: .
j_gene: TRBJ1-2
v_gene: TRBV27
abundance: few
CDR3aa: CASSLLGVNYGYTF
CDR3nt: TGTGCCAGCAGTCTCTTGGGGGTTAACTATGGCTACACCTTC

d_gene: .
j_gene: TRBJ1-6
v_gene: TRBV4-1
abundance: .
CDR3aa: CASSQGAAQRDSPLHF
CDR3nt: TGCGCCAGCAGCCAAGGTGCAGCCCAGAGGGACTCACCCCTCCACTTT

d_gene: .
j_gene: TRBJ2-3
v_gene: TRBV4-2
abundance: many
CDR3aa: CASSQDREGPDTQYF
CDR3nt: TGTGCCAGCAGCCAAGATCGTGAGGGACCAGATACGCAGTATTTT

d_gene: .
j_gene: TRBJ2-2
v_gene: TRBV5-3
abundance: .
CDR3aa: CARSSAGPEAGELFF
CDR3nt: TGTGCCAGAAGCTCCGCCGGGCCTGAAGCCGGGGAGCTGTTTTTT

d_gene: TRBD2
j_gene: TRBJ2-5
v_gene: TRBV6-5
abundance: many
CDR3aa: CASSSAGGPRETQYF
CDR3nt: TGTGCCAGCAGTTCAGCGGGAGGCCCTAGAGAGACCCAGTACTTC

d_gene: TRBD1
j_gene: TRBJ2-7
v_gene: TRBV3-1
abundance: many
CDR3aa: CASSQTGMGAYEQYF
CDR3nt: TGTGCCAGCAGCCAGACAGGGATGGGGGCCTACGAGCAGTACTTC

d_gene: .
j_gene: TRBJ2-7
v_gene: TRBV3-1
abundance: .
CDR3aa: CASSQDLFGRDSYEQYF
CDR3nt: TGTGCCAGCAGCCAAGACCTTTTTGGGCGGGACTCCTACGAGCAGTACTTC

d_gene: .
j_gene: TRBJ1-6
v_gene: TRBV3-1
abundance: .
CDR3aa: CASGGLFNSPLHF
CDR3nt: TGTGCCAGCGGGGGACTGTTTAATTCACCCCTCCACTTT

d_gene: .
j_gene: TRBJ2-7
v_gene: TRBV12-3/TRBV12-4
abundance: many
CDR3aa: CASRKTTTYEQYF
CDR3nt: TGTGCCAGCAGGAAGACTACTACCTACGAGCAGTACTTC

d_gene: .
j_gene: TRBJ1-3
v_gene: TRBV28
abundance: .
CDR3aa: CASSLIGYSGNTIYF
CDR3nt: TGTGCCAGCAGTTTAATTGGGTACTCTGGAAACACCATATATTTT

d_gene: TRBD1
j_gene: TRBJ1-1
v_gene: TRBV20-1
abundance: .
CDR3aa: CSARDYRGLRDAFF
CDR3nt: TGCAGTGCTAGAGATTATAGGGGGCTAAGGGACGCTTTCTTT

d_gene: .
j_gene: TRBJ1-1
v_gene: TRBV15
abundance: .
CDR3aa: CATTEGNTEAFF
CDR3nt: TGTGCCACCACGGAGGGCAACACTGAAGCTTTCTTT

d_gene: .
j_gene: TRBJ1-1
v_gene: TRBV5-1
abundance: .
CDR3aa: CASSIGPSGMGTEAFF
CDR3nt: TGCGCCAGCAGCATAGGACCATCGGGGATGGGTACTGAAGCTTTCTTT

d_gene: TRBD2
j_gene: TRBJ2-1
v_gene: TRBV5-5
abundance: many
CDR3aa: CASSLSLAGHNEQFF
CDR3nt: TGTGCCAGCAGCTTAAGCCTAGCGGGACACAATGAGCAGTTCTTC

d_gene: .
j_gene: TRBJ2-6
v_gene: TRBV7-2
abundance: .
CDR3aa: CASSLGGPVSGANVLTF
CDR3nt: TGTGCCAGCAGCTTAGGGGGCCCGGTCTCTGGGGCCAACGTCCTGACTTTC

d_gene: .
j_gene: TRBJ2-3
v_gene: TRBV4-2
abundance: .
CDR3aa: CASRRGAGTDTQYF
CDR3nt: TGTGCCAGCAGACGGGGGGCCGGCACAGATACGCAGTATTTT

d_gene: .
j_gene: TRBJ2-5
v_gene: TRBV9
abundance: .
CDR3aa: CASSVTPFGEETQYF
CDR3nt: TGTGCCAGCAGCGTCACCCCCTTCGGGGAAGAGACCCAGTACTTC

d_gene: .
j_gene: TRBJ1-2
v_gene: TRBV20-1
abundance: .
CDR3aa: CSARNTEDNGYTF
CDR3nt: TGCAGTGCTAGAAACACAGAGGATAATGGCTACACCTTC

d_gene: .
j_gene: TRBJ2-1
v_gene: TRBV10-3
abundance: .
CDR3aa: CAITTGQGNEQFF
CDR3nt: TGTGCCATCACCACAGGCCAGGGCAATGAGCAGTTCTTC

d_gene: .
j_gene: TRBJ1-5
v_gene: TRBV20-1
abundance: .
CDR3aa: CSAWGAAQPQHF
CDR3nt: TGCAGTGCCTGGGGAGCGGCCCAGCCCCAGCATTTT

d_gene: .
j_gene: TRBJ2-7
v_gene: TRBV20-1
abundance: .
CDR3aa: CSARLKTGYEQYF
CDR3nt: TGCAGTGCTAGACTTAAGACCGGCTACGAGCAGTACTTC

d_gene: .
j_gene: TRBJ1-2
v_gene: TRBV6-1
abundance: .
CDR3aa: CASSEGPGATYGYTF
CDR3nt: TGTGCCAGCAGTGAAGGTCCAGGGGCAACCTATGGCTACACCTTC

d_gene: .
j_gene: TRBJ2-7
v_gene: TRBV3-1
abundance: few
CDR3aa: CASSQGGEDEQYF
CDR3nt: TGTGCCAGCAGCCAAGGGGGAGAAGACGAGCAGTACTTC